These T cell receptor beta chains were read from a single sample in a study of glioma-infiltrating T cells. TCRdb fed the multiplex PCR reads into MiXCR, producing one record per CDR3 protein. The sample yields some 40,000 distinct CDR3 sequences, about a fifth seen once. Sequencing used glioma tissue, nonneoplastic brain tissue, or PBMCs (not recorded which). The source is a human donor with low-grade glioma or glioblastoma, undergoing nonglioma brain surgery, or in good health (not recorded which). The CDR3 runs from the conserved cysteine through the conserved F or W. Size is stated for part of the rows, as once, few or many counts, or as a class when the clone is expanded.

v_call,clone_size,j_call,cdr3_length,cdr3_aa
TRBV14,many,TRBJ1-1,14,CASSTQQGGTEAFF
TRBV20-1,many,TRBJ2-5,14,CSAIDAGSGKTQYF
TRBV4-1,.,TRBJ2-7,15,CASNPGDRGTYEQYF
TRBV19,few,TRBJ1-5,15,CASKGGGSSNQPQHF
TRBV27,many,TRBJ2-7,12,CASRSPLNEQYF
TRBV7-2,many,TRBJ2-5,14,CASSFLATGETQYF
TRBV20-1,.,TRBJ1-5,14,CSPLGQGERQPQHF
TRBV25-1,many,TRBJ1-2,15,CASSGQLTLAYGYTF
TRBV7-6,many,TRBJ2-1,12,CASSHEDLEQFF
TRBV28,many,TRBJ2-7,14,CASRAGTGFGEQYF
TRBV7-3,many,TRBJ2-3,13,CASSTNQGYTQYF
TRBV2,few,TRBJ1-5,14,CASSDGTSGQPQHF
TRBV7-3,.,TRBJ2-6,15,CASSLMGSGANVLTF
TRBV28,few,TRBJ2-5,15,CAGSSLAGGRETQYF
TRBV12-3/TRBV12-4,.,TRBJ2-1,14,CASSSWGPTEEQFF
TRBV4-1,many,TRBJ1-1,15,CASSQGVGGIAEAFF
TRBV20-1,many,TRBJ2-3,16,CSARDGAGTREDTQYF
TRBV19,many,TRBJ2-7,12,CAVGGGVYEQYF
TRBV19,.,TRBJ2-2,16,CASTEGTRLGTGELFF
TRBV29-1,.,TRBJ2-7,12,CSTGTASYEQYF
TRBV7-9,.,TRBJ2-3,14,CASSPRLAGGTQYF
TRBV20-1,.,TRBJ1-1,15,CRASERGRPGTEAFF
TRBV30,.,TRBJ2-5,14,CAWSITGGDETQYF
TRBV4-1,many,TRBJ2-3,15,CASSSSGGDTDTQYF
TRBV10-3,.,TRBJ2-5,17,CAISELPQGAYQETRYF
TRBV4-1,many,TRBJ1-1,15,CASSQDAGSNTEAFF
TRBV7-6,many,TRBJ2-5,15,CASSQSTELQETQYF
TRBV2,many,TRBJ2-4,13,CASRASGENIQYF
TRBV28,.,TRBJ2-7,16,CASSPPPGTSSYEQYF
TRBV28,many,TRBJ1-2,17,CASSSIILREGDYGYTF
TRBV7-4,many,TRBJ1-5,14,CASSPTAAYQPQHF
TRBV2,many,TRBJ1-2,11,CATGQGDGYTF
TRBV20-1,.,TRBJ1-5,17,CSAKFHDRTQGNQPRHF
TRBV20-1,many,TRBJ1-5,14,CSAVDRFSNQPQHF